Listed here is a single T cell receptor beta chain. Profiled with immunoSEQ multiplex PCR; TCRdb holds only in-frame clones, not every one. The sample comprises some 72,000 clones, approximately 90% of which are singletons, and 4.6% rests with the top ten. This CDR3 contains 14 residues. The germline V and J ends were trimmed by 3 bases and 5 bases, with 17 bases remaining between them. Germline CDR1 DFQATT, CDR2 SNEGSKA (reference sequence). These data come from a study of blood T cell repertoires in COVID-19. This rearrangement joins TRBV20-1 to TRBJ2-7; a weak D match, TRBD2 (5 bases). What was sequenced was peripheral blood. This clonotype was sampled from a man in his forties or fifties with active COVID-19. The DNA for the CDR3 is TGCAGTGCTAGTTGGGCCAGAAGGACTGACGAGCAGTACTTC. Encoded protein: CSASWARRTDEQYF.